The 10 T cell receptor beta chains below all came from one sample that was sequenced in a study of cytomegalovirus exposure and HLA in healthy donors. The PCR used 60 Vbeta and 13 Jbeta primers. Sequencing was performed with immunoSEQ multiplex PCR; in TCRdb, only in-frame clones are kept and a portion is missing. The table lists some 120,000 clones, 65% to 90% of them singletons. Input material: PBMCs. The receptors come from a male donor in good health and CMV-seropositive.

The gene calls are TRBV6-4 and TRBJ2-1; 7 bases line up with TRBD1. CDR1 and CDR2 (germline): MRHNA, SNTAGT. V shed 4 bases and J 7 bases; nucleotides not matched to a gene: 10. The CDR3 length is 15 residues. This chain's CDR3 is CASSVDREFTNEQFF. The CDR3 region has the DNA TGTGCCAGCAGTGTCGACAGGGAATTTACTAATGAGCAGTTCTTC.

The CDR3 DNA follows: TGTGCCAGCAGTGAGGGACAGGGGGACGAGCAGTACTTC. The encoded protein is CASSEGQGDEQYF. The V call is TRBV6-4, the J call TRBJ2-7, with TRBD1 identical over 11 bases. CDR3 length: 13 residues. Germline values: CDR1 MRHNA, CDR2 SNTAGT. V trimming: 3 bases; J trimming: 5 bases; junction bases outside the gene matches: 0.

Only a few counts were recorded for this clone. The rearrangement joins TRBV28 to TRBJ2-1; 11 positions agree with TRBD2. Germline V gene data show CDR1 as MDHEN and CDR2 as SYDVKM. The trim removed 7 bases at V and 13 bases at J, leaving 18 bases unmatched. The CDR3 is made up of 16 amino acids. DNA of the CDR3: TGTGCCAGCAATAGATCCGGGACTAGCGGTACAATGAAACAGTTCTTC. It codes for CASNRSGTSGTMKQFF.

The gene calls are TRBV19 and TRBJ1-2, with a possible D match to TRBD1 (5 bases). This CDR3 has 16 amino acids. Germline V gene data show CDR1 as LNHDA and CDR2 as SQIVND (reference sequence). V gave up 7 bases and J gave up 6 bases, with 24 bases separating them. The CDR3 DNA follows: TGTGCCAGTACCATATACCTATCTGGGGCGCGCAATGGCTACACCTTC. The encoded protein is CASTIYLSGARNGYTF.

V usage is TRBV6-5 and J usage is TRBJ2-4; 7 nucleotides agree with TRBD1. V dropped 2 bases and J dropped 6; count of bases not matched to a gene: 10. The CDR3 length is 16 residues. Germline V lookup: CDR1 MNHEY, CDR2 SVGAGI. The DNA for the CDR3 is TGTGCCAGCAGTTACGCCCTGACAGGGCTGGGAAACATTCAGTACTTC. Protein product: CASSYALTGLGNIQYF.

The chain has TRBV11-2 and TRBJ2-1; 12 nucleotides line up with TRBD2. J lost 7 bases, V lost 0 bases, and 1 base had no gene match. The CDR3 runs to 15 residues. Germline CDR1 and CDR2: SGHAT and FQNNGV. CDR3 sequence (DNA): TGTGCCAGCAGCTTAGAAGGACTAGCGGGAAATGAGCAGTTCTTC. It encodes CASSLEGLAGNEQFF.

DNA for the CDR3: TGTGCCAGCAGCTTAGTCGTAGCGGCGGAAACCTTCTATGAGCAGTTCTTC. This translates into CASSLVVAAETFYEQFF. This chain uses TRBV7-2 with TRBJ2-1, with D possibly matching TRBD2 (6 bases). V dropped 1 base and J dropped 8 bases, with 21 bases sitting between them. This CDR3 has 17 amino acids. CDR1 and CDR2 (germline): SGHTA, FQGNSA. Drawing the rest from reference TRBV7-2 and TRBJ2-1, the complete variable domain is GAGVSQSPSNKVTEKGKDVELRCDPISGHTALYWYRQSLGQGLEFLIYFQGNSAPDKSGLPSDRFSAERTGGSVSTLTIQRTQQEDSAVYLCASSLVVAAETFYEQFFGPGTRLTVL.

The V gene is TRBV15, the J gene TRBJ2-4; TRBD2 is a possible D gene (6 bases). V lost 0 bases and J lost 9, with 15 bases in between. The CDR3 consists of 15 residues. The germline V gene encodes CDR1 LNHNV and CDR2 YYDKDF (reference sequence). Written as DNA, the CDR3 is TGTGCCACCAGCAGAGATCCCCAGGGCGGGGTCATTCAGTACTTC. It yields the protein CATSRDPQGGVIQYF.

The CDR3 here is CASSSSGLGYTF. In nucleotides, the CDR3 is TGTGCCAGCAGCTCCTCAGGACTTGGCTACACCTTC. The rearrangement uses TRBV11-2 and TRBJ1-2; D not resolved. Looked up from germline, CDR1 is SGHAT and CDR2 is FQNNGV. Trimming stripped 4 bases from V and 7 bases from J, with 10 bases between. The CDR3 consists of 12 residues.

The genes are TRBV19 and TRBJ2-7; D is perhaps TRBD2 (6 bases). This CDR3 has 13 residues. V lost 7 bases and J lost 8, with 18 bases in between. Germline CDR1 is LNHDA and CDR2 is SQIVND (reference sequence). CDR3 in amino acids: CASTSREEGKQYF. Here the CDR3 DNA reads TGTGCCAGTACGAGCAGGGAGGAAGGGAAGCAGTACTTC.